Here is one T cell receptor beta chain with its context. This record belongs to a study of T cell changes during pregnancy in multiple sclerosis. Germline values: CDR1 SGHNT, CDR2 YYREEE (reference sequence). The V gene lost 1 base and the J gene lost 2 bases, with 12 bases spanning the gap. This CDR3 spans 15 amino acids. Libraries were prepared by immunoSEQ multiplex PCR; TCRdb keeps only in-frame clonotypes and omits some of them. The sample yields around 80,000 clones, over 80% seen once. The TCR comes from a female donor with multiple sclerosis, enrolled in a pregnancy study. Sequenced here: peripheral blood, sampled before pregnancy. The V and J genes are TRBV5-4 and TRBJ2-5; D is possibly TRBD2 (5 bases). CDR3 loop: CASSLPGILQETQYF. Here the CDR3 DNA reads TGTGCCAGCAGCTTGCCCGGGATTTTACAAGAGACCCAGTACTTC.